This TCR beta chain is from a study of monozygotic twins with inflammatory bowel disease. Findings and limits, study-wide: Diversity of TCRbeta measured by inverse Simpson was lower in IBD patients than in healthy co-twins.

This CDR3 comprises 13 residues. TCRdb re-called the 5' RACE reads; one entry per CDR3 protein, DNA not given. Recorded for this sample: about 380,000 distinct CDR3 sequences. Of note for this clonotype: Its antigen is as yet unknown.

This clonotype originated in a human donor with ulcerative colitis or Crohn's disease, or a healthy co-twin of an affected twin (not recorded which). The sample consisted of blood. This sequence joins TRBV12-3 or TRBV12-4 and TRBJ2-7; TCRdb lists TRBD1, though no DNA is available to test this call. CDR3 region: CATSWDISYEQYF.